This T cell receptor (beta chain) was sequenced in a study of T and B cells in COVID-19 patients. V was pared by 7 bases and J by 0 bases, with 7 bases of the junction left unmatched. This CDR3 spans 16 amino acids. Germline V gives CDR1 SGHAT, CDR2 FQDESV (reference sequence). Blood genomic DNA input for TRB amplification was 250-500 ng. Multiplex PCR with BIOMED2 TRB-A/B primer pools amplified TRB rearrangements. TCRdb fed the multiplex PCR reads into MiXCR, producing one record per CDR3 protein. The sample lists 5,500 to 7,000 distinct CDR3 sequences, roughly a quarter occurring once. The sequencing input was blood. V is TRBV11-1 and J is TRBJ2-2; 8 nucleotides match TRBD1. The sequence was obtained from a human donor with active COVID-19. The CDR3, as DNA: TGTGCCAGCATCCCACGGGACAGGTCGAACACCGGGGAGCTGTTTTTT. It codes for CASIPRDRSNTGELFF. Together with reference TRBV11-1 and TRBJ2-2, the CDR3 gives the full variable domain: EAEVAQSPRYKITEKSQAVAFWCDPISGHATLYWYRQILGQGPELLVQFQDESVVDDSQLPKDRFSAERLKGVDSTLKIQPAELGDSAMYLCASIPRDRSNTGELFFGEGSRLTVL.